This entry is about one TCR beta chain. Its specificity is not known. The CDR3 extends over 13 amino acids. The ends were cut back, 8 bases at V and 3 bases at J, with 14 bases in the middle. Looked up from germline, CDR1 is MNHEY and CDR2 is SMNVEV (reference sequence). The method was immunoSEQ multiplex PCR; TCRdb's version includes in-frame clones alone and lacks a portion of them. The repertoire holds about 54,000 clones, with around four fifths as singletons. Time point specified: week 35, safety follow-up. The study gave 300 ug of mutant IDH1 20-mer peptide per vaccine dose, with topical imiquimod. This entry comes from a study of a mutant IDH1 vaccine in newly diagnosed glioma. Broader study findings: The study observed vaccine-induced immune responses in around 94% of patients.

The V call is TRBV27, the J call TRBJ2-7; TRBD2 is a possible D gene (5 bases). Source: PBMCs, taken from a glioma patient whose treatment included an IDH1 peptide vaccine. The TCR was taken from a woman under 30 with glioma. As DNA, the CDR3 is TGTGCCAGCTCCGACGGCGGACTCTACGAGCAGTACTTC. It yields the protein CASSDGGLYEQYF.